Presented here are 30 T cell receptor beta chains from one specimen sequenced in a study of blood T cell repertoires in COVID-19. Method: immunoSEQ multiplex PCR; TCRdb's copy keeps in-frame clones and lacks some. This table holds over 15,000 clones, 65% to 90% found once. Source material: peripheral blood. The receptors here all came from an elderly man with active COVID-19.

V is TRBV9 and J is TRBJ2-2; D is unclear. The CDR3 sequence is 13 residues long. CDR1 is SGDLS, CDR2 YYNGEE, per germline. V lost 0 bases and J lost 7, with 7 bases in between. The CDR3 spells CASSVAGFGELFF. The CDR3 DNA follows: TGTGCCAGCAGCGTAGCAGGCTTCGGGGAGCTGTTTTTT.

A note on this clone: The germline gene is not matched at one end of the junction; a read error may be the cause. The chain links TRBV28 to TRBJ2-7, with D perhaps TRBD2 (6 bases). Per germline, CDR1 MDHEN and CDR2 SYDVKM. CDR3 length: 15 amino acids. The CDR3 here is CASSPLGGTSSEQYF. In DNA, the CDR3 is TGTGCCAGCAGTCCCCTCGGCGGGACCTCCTCCGAGCAGTACTTC.

The chain employs TRBV11-3 and TRBJ2-1, with TRBD2 identical over 13 bases. Germline assignment: CDR1 SGHNT and CDR2 YENEEA. V dropped 2 bases and J dropped 8; count of bases not matched to a gene: 6. The CDR3 runs 16 residues. The CDR3 sequence is CASSLSGTSGIYEQFF. The CDR3 region has the DNA TGTGCCAGCAGCTTATCCGGGACTAGCGGGATTTATGAGCAGTTCTTC.

This clone has just a few counts. The V call is TRBV3-1 (or the pseudogene TRBV3-2), the J call TRBJ2-1, with 7 bases aligning to TRBD2. This CDR3 is built from 12 residues. Germline V gene sequence: CDR1 LGHDT, CDR2 YNNKEL (reference sequence). The V segment lost 3 bases and the J segment 15 bases; nucleotides outside the gene matches: 8. The CDR3 nucleotides read TGTGCCAGCAGCCACGGACTAGATTGGACGTTCTTC. It codes for CASSHGLDWTFF.

The chain carries TRBV5-1 and TRBJ2-1, with 10 bases aligning to TRBD1. CDR1 is SGHRS and CDR2 is YFSETQ in the germline V gene. The CDR3 totals 17 residues. The trim removed 4 bases at V and 3 bases at J, leaving 10 bases unmatched. The CDR3 region has the DNA TGCGCCAGCAGCCAATCGACAGGGGGCAAGGACTACAATGAGCAGTTCTTC. Residues: CASSQSTGGKDYNEQFF.

This chain links TRBV5-1 with TRBJ2-5, with TRBD1 matching 8 bases. With V trimmed by 8 bases and J by 5 bases, 17 bases remained unmatched. CDR3 length: 16 residues. Germline assignment: CDR1 SGHRS and CDR2 YFSETQ. For the CDR3, the DNA is TGCGCCAGTTCCTTCGGAGGCCAGGGGGCTGGTGAGACCCAGTACTTC. Residues: CASSFGGQGAGETQYF. Looking up the rest from reference TRBV5-1 and TRBJ2-5 gives the full variable domain: KAGVTQTPRYLIKTRGQQVTLSCSPISGHRSVSWYQQTPGQGLQFLFEYFSETQRNKGNFPGRFSGRQFSNSRSEMNVSTLELGDSALYLCASSFGGQGAGETQYFGPGTRLLVL.

This rearrangement joins TRBV7-2 to TRBJ2-1, with TRBD2 identical over 9 bases. The V segment lost 0 bases and the J segment 4 bases; nucleotides outside the gene matches: 1. The germline V gene encodes CDR1 SGHTA and CDR2 FQGNSA. The CDR3 covers 15 residues. The CDR3 reads CASSLALAGYNEQFF. CDR3 coding DNA: TGTGCCAGCAGCTTAGCCCTAGCGGGGTACAATGAGCAGTTCTTC.

This rearrangement joins TRBV30 to TRBJ2-5; 9 bases are shared with TRBD1. Germline values: CDR1 GTSNPN, CDR2 SVGIG (reference sequence). V dropped 3 bases and J dropped 4; count of bases not matched to a gene: 9. This CDR3 has 15 amino acids. CDR3 sequence reads: CAWRKQGAVGETQYF. The CDR3 DNA reads as TGTGCCTGGAGAAAACAGGGGGCGGTTGGAGAGACCCAGTACTTC.

V and J are TRBV5-1 and TRBJ2-7; possibly TRBD1 for D (6 bases). The V end lost 4 bases, the J end lost 7 bases, and 18 bases lay between the germline ends. This CDR3 contains 14 residues. The germline V gene has CDR1 SGHRS and CDR2 YFSETQ. CDR3 nucleotide sequence: TGCGCCAGCAGCGTGGGGGCAGTTCTGGATGAGCAGTACTTC. It yields the protein CASSVGAVLDEQYF. Together with reference TRBV5-1 and TRBJ2-7, the CDR3 gives the full variable domain: KAGVTQTPRYLIKTRGQQVTLSCSPISGHRSVSWYQQTPGQGLQFLFEYFSETQRNKGNFPGRFSGRQFSNSRSEMNVSTLELGDSALYLCASSVGAVLDEQYFGPGTRLTVT.

This chain links TRBV29-1 with TRBJ2-2; TRBD1 matches 7 bases. Germline CDR1 reads SQVTM; CDR2 reads ANQGSEA. V lost 7 bases to trimming and J lost 4 bases; unmatched junction nucleotides: 6. CDR3 length: 13 amino acids. The CDR3 sequence is CSASGQVTGELFF. The CDR3 DNA follows: TGCAGCGCATCAGGACAGGTCACCGGGGAGCTGTTTTTT.

This clone occurred once. The chain joins TRBV7-2 to TRBJ2-3, with a weak D call TRBD1 (6 bases). The CDR3 contains 15 residues. V lost 2 bases to trimming and J lost 1 base, with 10 bases between them. Germline CDR1 and CDR2: SGHTA and FQGNSA. CDR3 bases: TGTGCCAGCAGCTTAATGGGGGCTGGCACAGATACGCAGTATTTT. Its translation: CASSLMGAGTDTQYF. The whole variable domain, filled in from reference TRBV7-2 and TRBJ2-3, reads GAGVSQSPSNKVTEKGKDVELRCDPISGHTALYWYRQSLGQGLEFLIYFQGNSAPDKSGLPSDRFSAERTGGSVSTLTIQRTQQEDSAVYLCASSLMGAGTDTQYFGPGTRLTVL.

This chain connects TRBV28 to TRBJ2-4; 8 nucleotides line up with TRBD2. Per the germline V gene, CDR1 is MDHEN and CDR2 is SYDVKM. The CDR3 loop spans 16 amino acids. Unmatched junction bases numbered 7, after V lost 6 bases and J lost 0 bases. CDR3 residues: CASSKLAGKAKNIQYF. In DNA form, the CDR3 reads TGTGCCAGCAGCAAGCTAGCGGGTAAAGCCAAAAACATTCAGTACTTC.

V and J are TRBV9 and TRBJ2-1, with 9 bases identical to TRBD2. From germline, CDR1 is SGDLS and CDR2 YYNGEE. This CDR3 contains 16 residues. The V and J ends lost 0 bases and 6 bases, in that order; junction bases with no gene match: 7. CDR3 DNA sequence: TGTGCCAGCAGCGTAGGAGGCGGGAGGGGAGGCAATGAGCAGTTCTTC. Translation gives CASSVGGGRGGNEQFF.

The V call is TRBV4-1, the J call TRBJ2-1; 8 positions match TRBD2. Germline-derived CDR1 and CDR2 are MGHRA and YSYEKL. J gave up 4 bases and V 0 bases, and 14 bases lay outside the gene matches. The CDR3 consists of 19 residues. In DNA form, the CDR3 reads TGCGCCAGCAGCCAAGAATTATTCGGGCTAGCGGGCCAATACAATGAGCAGTTCTTC. It specifies CASSQELFGLAGQYNEQFF.

The J gene is TRBJ2-5, the V gene TRBV29-1; tentatively, D is TRBD1 (5 bases). Between the trimmed V and J ends, which lost 6 bases and 2 bases, there was a span of 16 bases. Germline CDR1 and CDR2: SQVTM and ANQGSEA. This CDR3 is 14 amino acids long. CDR3 amino acids: CSVTPAGRQETQYF. In DNA, the CDR3 is TGCAGCGTCACTCCGGCAGGGCGGCAAGAGACCCAGTACTTC.

This sequence joins TRBV4-3 and TRBJ2-7; D unclear. The germline V and J ends were trimmed by 0 bases and 3 bases, with 9 bases remaining between them. The CDR3 spans 14 residues. From germline, CDR1 is LGHNA and CDR2 YSLEER. CDR3 sequence reads: CASSQDSRSYEQYF. In nucleotides, the CDR3 is TGCGCCAGCAGCCAAGATTCACGCAGCTACGAGCAGTACTTC.

J is TRBJ2-7 and V is TRBV7-9; 7 bases fit TRBD2. The CDR3 covers 13 residues. CDR1 is SEHNR and CDR2 is FQNEAQ in the germline V gene (reference sequence). V lost 4 bases, J lost 5 bases, and 5 bases stayed unmatched. DNA for the CDR3: TGTGCCAGCAGCTCCCCGGGGGGTCACGAGCAGTACTTC. It specifies CASSSPGGHEQYF.

Only a few counts were recorded for this clone. At one end the junction does not follow the germline gene, possibly because of a read error. The chain is built from TRBV19 and TRBJ2-5; D possibly corresponds to TRBD2 (5 bases). This CDR3 comprises 14 residues. CDR1 and CDR2 (germline): LNHDA, SQIVND (reference sequence). In nucleotides, the CDR3 is TGTGCCAGCAGTATCGCCGGACTCGGGGAGACCCAGTACTTC. Protein product: CASSIAGLGETQYF.

This clone was counted a few times. This rearrangement joins TRBV10-1 to TRBJ2-1; 13 nucleotides align to TRBD2. Trimming removed 8 bases from V and 7 bases from J; junction bases left unmatched: 11. Germline values: CDR1 WNHNN, CDR2 SYGVQD (reference sequence). The CDR3 consists of 16 residues. The CDR3 reads CASSPPGTSGKNEQFF. The CDR3 region has the DNA TGCGCCAGCTCTCCCCCCGGGACTAGCGGGAAGAATGAGCAGTTCTTC.

The chain is built from TRBV27 and TRBJ2-1, with D perhaps TRBD2 (6 bases). Germline values: CDR1 MNHEY, CDR2 SMNVEV (reference sequence). Trimming pared 4 bases from V and 0 bases from J, leaving 13 bases between. The CDR3 runs 16 residues. The CDR3 sequence is CASSYRDLGSYNEQFF. Here the CDR3 DNA reads TGTGCCAGCAGTTATCGGGACTTGGGCTCCTACAATGAGCAGTTCTTC.

This clone appeared a few times. J is TRBJ2-2 and V is TRBV6-2 or TRBV6-3; 10 bases match TRBD2. This CDR3 has 16 residues. Germline V gives CDR1 MNHEY, CDR2 SVGEGT. V was clipped by 5 bases and J by 5 bases; unmatched bases: 8. The CDR3 DNA reads as TGTGCCAGCAGTAACCTAGCGGGAGTTCGGACCGGGGAGCTGTTTTTT. Translated: CASSNLAGVRTGELFF.

This clone was picked up a small number of times. The chain joins TRBV6-6 to TRBJ1-1, with D maybe TRBD1 (5 bases). The CDR3 extends over 16 amino acids. The V gene's germline CDR1 is MNHNY and CDR2 SVGAGI (reference sequence). V was clipped by 2 bases and J by 0 bases, with 13 bases between them. DNA of the CDR3: TGTGCCAGCAGTTACGGGACGGGGGGGATGAACACTGAAGCTTTCTTT. It is translated as CASSYGTGGMNTEAFF.

The CDR3: CASTGGYPLEAFF. The CDR3 nucleotides are TGTGCCAGTACTGGGGGCTATCCGTTAGAAGCTTTCTTT. The V call is TRBV19, the J call TRBJ1-1; maybe TRBD1 (6 bases). Per germline, CDR1 LNHDA and CDR2 SQIVND (reference sequence). V was trimmed by 7 bases and J by 8 bases, leaving 17 bases between them. This CDR3 comprises 13 residues.

This rearrangement joins TRBV11-2 to TRBJ2-1, with 7 positions matching TRBD2. The CDR3 spans 16 residues. The V gene's germline CDR1 is SGHAT and CDR2 FQNNGV. J gave up 4 bases and V 1 base, and 7 bases lay outside the gene matches. CDR3 amino acids: CASSLGLGGSYNEQFF. The CDR3 DNA is TGTGCCAGCAGCTTAGGTCTTGGCGGGAGTTACAATGAGCAGTTCTTC. The full variable domain, its missing parts supplied by reference TRBV11-2 and TRBJ2-1, is EAGVAQSPRYKIIEKRQSVAFWCNPISGHATLYWYQQILGQGPKLLIQFQNNGVVDDSQLPKDRFSAERLKGVDSTLKIQPAKLEDSAVYLCASSLGLGGSYNEQFFGPGTRLTVL.

This clone was recorded a few times. CDR3 amino acids: CASSFGKTFF. In DNA, the CDR3 is TGTGCCAGCAGTTTCGGGAAGACTTTCTTT. The rearrangement joins TRBV12-3 or TRBV12-4 to TRBJ1-1; D uncertain. The CDR3 contains 10 residues. Trimming took off 3 bases at V and 12 bases at J, with 8 bases between the two ends.

The chain couples TRBV3-1 (or the pseudogene TRBV3-2) to TRBJ2-1; D unresolved. CDR3 length: 12 residues. The germline CDR1 and CDR2 sequences are LGHDT and YNNKEL (reference sequence). Trimming cost V 4 bases and J 11 bases, with 12 bases left between them. CDR3 sequence: CASSPKRNQQFF. The DNA for the CDR3 is TGTGCCAGCAGCCCGAAGAGGAATCAGCAGTTCTTC.

This clone is medium-sized (0.01 to 0.1%) by share. V gene TRBV18 combines with J gene TRBJ2-7, with D possibly TRBD1 on 6 matching bases. V was trimmed by 3 bases and J by 4 bases, leaving 10 bases between them. The germline CDR1 and CDR2 sequences are KGHSH and LQKENI. The CDR3 totals 13 residues. CDR3 nucleotides: TGTGCCAGCTCACCGGGGGCGCTTTACGAGCAGTACTTC. Translated, it gives CASSPGALYEQYF.

This clone was observed once. The rearrangement links TRBV29-1 to TRBJ1-4, with D perhaps matching TRBD1 (5 bases). V shed 3 bases and J shed 14 bases, with 16 bases lying between them. Germline assignment: CDR1 SQVTM and CDR2 ANQGSEA. CDR3 size: 12 residues. The CDR3 DNA follows: TGCAGCGTTGAGGGGAATCGGGGGATGCTGTTTTTT. It yields the protein CSVEGNRGMLFF.

V and J are TRBV9 and TRBJ1-2; 12 nucleotides match TRBD1. Germline V gives CDR1 SGDLS, CDR2 YYNGEE. This CDR3 spans 15 amino acids. Trimming at V came to 4 bases and at J to 8 bases, leaving 9 bases not matched to a gene. Here the CDR3 reads CASSPWDRGPGGYTF. DNA of the CDR3: TGTGCCAGCAGCCCCTGGGACAGGGGGCCGGGCGGCTACACCTTC.

V is TRBV2 and J is TRBJ2-1; 13 positions agree with TRBD2. CDR3 size: 15 residues. CDR1 is SNHLY and CDR2 is FYNNEI in the germline V gene. V was clipped by 6 bases and J by 8 bases; unmatched bases: 7. CDR3 protein: CASSWTSGRVDEQFF. DNA of the CDR3: TGTGCCAGCAGCTGGACTAGCGGGAGAGTCGATGAGCAGTTCTTC.